This T cell receptor beta chain stems from a study of blood T cell repertoires in COVID-19. Overall study context: Spain, Italy and the United States supplied samples that represented acute and convalescent COVID-19. Nucleic acid was either cDNA or gDNA, and it came from T cells, B-cell-depleted T cells, or PBMCs.

V dropped 5 bases and J dropped 0; count of bases not matched to a gene: 9. The germline gives CDR1 MNHNY, CDR2 SVGAGI (reference sequence). The CDR3 has 17 residues. Per the original data handling: Estimation of nucleated cell counts was performed using reference gene primer amplification. The assay was immunoSEQ multiplex PCR, and TCRdb's table has in-frame clones only and misses some. V and J calls and clone size follow that table, whereas D and trimming were derived from the DNA. The table shows fewer than 90,000 clones, with about nine tenths occurring only once. Sequenced: peripheral blood. The clonotype comes from a male donor with acute or convalescent COVID-19. This chain links TRBV6-6 with TRBJ1-4; 7 nucleotides line up with TRBD1. The CDR3 protein is CASSPRQGSATNEKLFF. The CDR3, as DNA: TGTGCCAGCAGTCCACGACAGGGAAGTGCAACTAATGAAAAACTGTTTTTT.